This paragraph covers one T cell receptor beta chain sequence. The junction departs from the called germline gene at one end, perhaps through a read error. This sample is drawn from a study of OX40 agonist ivuxolimab in advanced cancers. Method: immunoSEQ multiplex PCR; TCRdb's copy keeps in-frame clones and lacks some. This table holds some 50,000 clones, approximately 80% found once. There are 13 residues in the CDR3. CDR1 is ENHRY and CDR2 is SYGVKD in the germline V gene. This TCR was sampled from an adult with an advanced solid tumor such as melanoma, head and neck, liver or kidney cancer. The chain uses TRBV10-3 and TRBJ1-1; D is undetermined. Sequencing was performed on CD4+ or CD8+ T cells sorted from blood, taken in a trial of the OX40 agonist ivuxolimab. CDR3 protein: CASRPRQSPEAFF. In DNA form, the CDR3 reads TGTGCCAGCCGACCGAGGCAGTCCCCTGAGGCTTTCTTT.